These T cell receptor beta chains were read from a single sample in a study of cytomegalovirus exposure and HLA in healthy donors. The assay was immunoSEQ multiplex PCR, and TCRdb's table has in-frame clones only and misses some. Recorded for this sample: roughly 40,000 clones. The material sequenced was PBMCs. These receptor sequences come from a young man in good health and CMV-seronegative. CDR3s leave out the opening cysteine and the closing phenylalanine or tryptophan. The order of the fields is V gene, D gene, J gene, CDR3 protein. D genes are given only for firm matches.

TRBV2	TRBD2	TRBJ2-1	ASSASGRSNEQF
TRBV2	TRBD1	TRBJ1-5	ASSDRTGYQPQH
TRBV29-1	TRBD1	TRBJ1-1	SAETGTGIEAF
TRBV25-1	NA	TRBJ1-2	ASSEPGYGYT
TRBV25-1	TRBD1	TRBJ1-4	ASSGAGGVQEKLF
TRBV4-3	NA	TRBJ1-5	ASSLLREGYVNQPQH
TRBV7-2	NA	TRBJ1-2	ASSLTVNVNYGYT
TRBV30	NA	TRBJ2-5	AWSGSQETQY
TRBV4-2	NA	TRBJ1-1	ASSQEYGRTF
TRBV9	TRBD1	TRBJ2-7	ASSVTGGGEQY
TRBV5-1	NA	TRBJ2-1	ASSLVAGSYNEQF
TRBV5-1	NA	TRBJ2-3	ASSLKQGTGTDTQY
TRBV19	NA	TRBJ2-1	ASSRRRARGGVEQF
TRBV29-1	TRBD1	TRBJ1-4	SVRGQGFEGESWKLF
TRBV4-3	NA	TRBJ2-2	ASSRPAGANTGELF
TRBV30	NA	TRBJ2-7	AWSVGVGGDEQY
TRBV18	NA	TRBJ1-1	ASSVQEATEAF
TRBV5-1	NA	TRBJ2-3	ASSSSAGRRDTQY
TRBV29-1	NA	TRBJ2-7	SVEGRGFGSYEQY
TRBV4-3	NA	TRBJ2-1	ASSQESGVPHEQF